This TCR beta chain is drawn from a study of T cell repertoires in cytomegalovirus infection. Study summary: Evidence of both CMV infection and a matching HLA type came from public TCR beta signatures.

TCRdb re-analysed the reads in MiXCR, keeping a single row per CDR3 protein. Found here are 160,000 or so distinct CDR3 sequences, about 15% of them singletons; the top ten hold 18%. The CDR3 consists of 13 residues. The germline CDR1 and CDR2 sequences are SGHAT and FQDESV (reference sequence). After removal of 6 bases from V and 1 base from J, the junction contained 2 bases not matched to a gene. This clonotype was found a few times. The chain joins TRBV11-1 to TRBJ2-7, with 8 nucleotides matching TRBD2. The sequencing sample was made of CD8+ T cells from PBMCs. This clonotype was obtained from a human donor in good health (CMV status not recorded). Some clones in this sample may be carry-over from other donors' samples. The CDR3 loop reads CASRAGASYEQYF. CDR3 DNA: TGTGCCAGCAGAGCGGGGGCTTCCTACGAGCAGTACTTC.